One sample yielded the 21 T cell receptor beta chains listed below, sequenced in a study of cytomegalovirus exposure and HLA in healthy donors. PCR involved 60 Vbeta and 13 Jbeta primers. The data were produced by immunoSEQ multiplex PCR, yet TCRdb's version contains in-frame clones alone and is incomplete. This sample has roughly 13,000 clones, with about 60% found just once. Sequencing was done on a sample of PBMCs. These receptors originate from a woman in her forties or fifties in good health and CMV-seropositive.

The V and J genes are TRBV6-5 and TRBJ1-3, with D possibly matching TRBD1 (5 bases). This CDR3 contains 15 residues. The V end lost 6 bases, the J end lost 4 bases, and 16 bases lay between the germline ends. Germline CDR1 MNHEY, CDR2 SVGAGI. The CDR3 nucleotides read TGTGCCAGCAGCCCCGGGACTTTAGTAGGAAACACCATATATTTT. As protein: CASSPGTLVGNTIYF.

V is TRBV5-1 and J is TRBJ2-5; D may be TRBD2 (6 bases). Germline values: CDR1 SGHRS, CDR2 YFSETQ. Trimming left V 0 bases short and J 4 bases short, with 7 bases between. The CDR3 consists of 13 residues. The CDR3 sequence is CASSLAGGETQYF. In nucleotides, the CDR3 is TGCGCCAGCAGCTTGGCCGGGGGAGAGACCCAGTACTTC.

V and J are TRBV4-3 and TRBJ1-4, with D unresolved. Germline CDR1 reads LGHNA; CDR2 reads YSLEER. This CDR3 is built from 16 residues. The V end lost 0 bases, the J end lost 7 bases, and 15 bases lay between the germline ends. The CDR3 DNA sequence: TGCGCCAGCAGCCAAGATACGAGGGAGAGTGGTGAAAAACTGTTTTTT. The encoded protein is CASSQDTRESGEKLFF.

J is TRBJ2-2 and V is TRBV5-4; D is perhaps TRBD2 (5 bases). CDR1 is SGHNT and CDR2 is YYREEE in the germline V gene (reference sequence). Trimming stripped 0 bases from V and 4 bases from J, with 10 bases between. The CDR3 sequence is 15 residues long. The CDR3 loop is CASSLVGGFTGELFF. CDR3 coding DNA: TGTGCCAGCAGCTTGGTCGGAGGTTTCACCGGGGAGCTGTTTTTT.

This clone was observed a handful of times. The V and J genes are TRBV27 and TRBJ2-2; the match to TRBD2 covers 7 bases. Unmatched junction bases numbered 3, after V lost 6 bases and J lost 5 bases. This CDR3 comprises 13 residues. Germline CDR1 MNHEY, CDR2 SMNVEV (reference sequence). CDR3 sequence (DNA): TGTGCCAGCAGCGGCGGGAGAACCGGGGAGCTGTTTTTT. This sequence encodes CASSGGRTGELFF.

The genes are TRBV5-1 and TRBJ1-1; D gene unclear. V shed 10 bases and J shed 3 bases, with 19 bases lying between them. The CDR3 consists of 14 residues. The germline V gene encodes CDR1 SGHRS and CDR2 YFSETQ. CDR3 bases: TGCGCCCGTAACCGGGATTTTCTATACACTGAAGCTTTCTTT. It yields the protein CARNRDFLYTEAFF.

The chain uses TRBV29-1 and TRBJ2-5; D possibly corresponds to TRBD2 (5 bases). The germline V gene encodes CDR1 SQVTM and CDR2 ANQGSEA. V was shortened by 8 bases and J by 0 bases, with 7 bases between the two germline ends. The CDR3 contains 11 residues. DNA of the CDR3: TGCAGCAGCGGCAACCAAGAGACCCAGTACTTC. Translated, it gives CSSGNQETQYF.

J is TRBJ2-7 and V is TRBV30, with D possibly matching TRBD1 (6 bases). Germline CDR1 GTSNPN, CDR2 SVGIG (reference sequence). The CDR3 has 12 amino acids. Deletions cut 4 bases from V and 4 bases from J, with 11 bases between. CDR3 bases: TGTGCCTGGACTTCTACAGGGTACGAGCAGTACTTC. As protein: CAWTSTGYEQYF.

This sequence joins TRBV6-5 and TRBJ2-7; D perhaps matches TRBD2 (5 bases). V was pared by 10 bases and J by 3 bases, with 13 bases between. Germline CDR1 is MNHEY and CDR2 is SVGAGI. The CDR3 loop spans 12 amino acids. The CDR3 reads CATADSLYEQYF. In nucleotides, the CDR3 is TGTGCCACTGCGGACTCCCTCTACGAGCAGTACTTC.

This clone has just a few counts. The rearrangement links TRBV4-3 to TRBJ1-1, with D possibly TRBD1 on 6 matching bases. Germline loops: CDR1 LGHNA, CDR2 YSLEER. V dropped 0 bases and J dropped 11 bases, with 19 bases sitting between them. The CDR3 runs to 15 residues. This CDR3 is CASSQEGVGQNEAFF. Written as DNA, the CDR3 is TGCGCCAGCAGCCAAGAAGGTGTAGGACAGAACGAGGCTTTCTTT.

This clone turned up a few times. The chain joins TRBV7-8 to TRBJ1-2, with 10 bases aligning to TRBD1. Per germline, CDR1 SGHVS and CDR2 FQNEAQ. This CDR3 spans 11 amino acids. J was trimmed by 12 bases and V by 4 bases; bases with no gene match: 2. In nucleotides, the CDR3 is TGTGCCAGCAGCTCAGGACAGGGGGACACCTTC. This codes for CASSSGQGDTF.

The chain couples TRBV30 to TRBJ1-5; D ambiguous. The V gene lost 2 bases and the J gene lost 6 bases, with 8 bases spanning the gap. Germline loops: CDR1 GTSNPN, CDR2 SVGIG (reference sequence). The CDR3 is 12 residues long. The CDR3 is CAWSPSGQPQHF. CDR3 in DNA: TGTGCCTGGAGTCCGTCGGGTCAGCCCCAGCATTTT.

The chain joins TRBV7-8 to TRBJ2-7; possible D gene TRBD1, 6 bases. The length of the CDR3 is 19 residues. CDR1 and CDR2 (germline): SGHVS, FQNEAQ. V lost 0 bases to trimming and J lost 1 base, with 22 bases between them. This CDR3 reads CASSLAYTPTQGNSYEQYF. CDR3 bases: TGTGCCAGCAGCTTAGCTTATACCCCCACCCAGGGGAATTCCTACGAGCAGTACTTC.

On this clone itself: The sample contains more than one DNA sequence encoding this CDR3. This rearrangement joins TRBV6-5 to TRBJ1-5; 9 bases are a match to TRBD1. The germline V gene has CDR1 MNHEY and CDR2 SVGAGI. V was clipped by 6 bases and J by 7 bases; unmatched bases: 4. This CDR3 is 13 amino acids long. CDR3 sequence (DNA): TGTGCCAGCAGACAGGGGGCAGCGCAGCCCCAGCATTTT. Translation gives CASRQGAAQPQHF.

The chain uses TRBV6-5 and TRBJ2-5; possible D gene TRBD1, 5 bases. V was shortened by 9 bases and J by 4 bases, with 15 bases between the two germline ends. The CDR3 sequence is 13 residues long. The germline V gene has CDR1 MNHEY and CDR2 SVGAGI. Here the CDR3 reads CASRTGKRETQYF. In DNA, the CDR3 is TGTGCCAGTCGAACAGGAAAGAGAGAGACCCAGTACTTC.

This clone has a handful of counts. The chain joins TRBV15 to TRBJ2-3; 10 bases are shared with TRBD1. This CDR3 is 14 amino acids long. Losses at the gene ends were 10 bases for V and 4 bases for J; bases not matched to a gene: 8. CDR1 and CDR2 from the germline V gene are LNHNV and YYDKDF (reference sequence). The CDR3 reads CAIKGTGAADTQYF. The CDR3 DNA reads TGTGCCATAAAGGGGACAGGGGCGGCAGATACGCAGTATTTT.

This chain uses TRBV14 with TRBJ1-1; D perhaps matches TRBD1 (6 bases). This CDR3 comprises 13 residues. V lost 6 bases and J lost 5, with 13 bases in between. The germline V gene has CDR1 SGHDN and CDR2 FVKESK. The CDR3 region has the DNA TGTGCCAGCAGTTTGGGGGCCAGGACTGAAGCTTTCTTT. Its translation: CASSLGARTEAFF.

This clone was counted once. The J gene is TRBJ2-7, the V gene TRBV7-2; TRBD2 matches 10 bases. Unmatched junction bases numbered 11, after V lost 4 bases and J lost 5 bases. CDR3 length equals 16 residues. CDR1 and CDR2 from the germline V gene are SGHTA and FQGNSA. The CDR3 here is CASSWGRTSGTHEQYF. In DNA form, the CDR3 reads TGTGCCAGCAGCTGGGGAAGGACTAGCGGAACCCACGAGCAGTACTTC.

This chain connects TRBV29-1 to TRBJ1-2; D ambiguous. Germline CDR1 SQVTM, CDR2 ANQGSEA. CDR3 length: 11 amino acids. V lost 5 bases to trimming and J lost 2 bases, with 6 bases between them. In DNA form, the CDR3 reads TGCAGCGTTCCTGCGAACTATGGCTACACCTTC. This sequence encodes CSVPANYGYTF.

The chain employs TRBV2 and TRBJ2-3, with 10 bases matching TRBD2. The CDR3 has 16 residues. Germline loops: CDR1 SNHLY, CDR2 FYNNEI. V lost 5 bases, J lost 3 bases, and 8 bases stayed unmatched. CDR3 sequence: CASSPPASGSTDTQYF. The CDR3 DNA sequence: TGTGCCAGCAGTCCCCCCGCTAGCGGGAGTACAGATACGCAGTATTTT. Complete variable domain (other parts from reference TRBV2 and TRBJ2-3): EPEVTQTPSHQVTQMGQEVILRCVPISNHLYFYWYRQILGQKVEFLVSFYNNEISEKSEIFDDQFSVERPDGSNFTLKIRSTKLEDSAMYFCASSPPASGSTDTQYFGPGTRLTVL.

The chain carries TRBV1 and TRBJ2-5; the table's D call TRBD2 went unverified against the DNA. TRBV1 is a known pseudogene. CDR3 length equals 15 residues. This CDR3 is CTSSETTSGQETQYF. For the CDR3, the DNA is TGCACCAGCAGCGAAACTACTAGCGGGCAAGAGACCCAGTACTTC.